Reported below is one TCR beta chain. The protocol was immunoSEQ multiplex PCR, while the TCRdb copy is restricted to in-frame clones and leaves out a portion. The sample lists over 150,000 clones, around 90% occurring once. This specimen comes from a study of control samples from healthy donors and cancer patients. Germline CDR1 and CDR2: MNHEY and SVGAGI. The V end lost 7 bases, the J end lost 4 bases, and 14 bases lay between the germline ends. The length of the CDR3 is 13 residues. The source of this sequence is a woman aged 40 to 50 in good health. The V gene is TRBV6-5, the J gene TRBJ2-7; TRBD2 might be the D (5 bases). The sample comprised blood. The DNA for the CDR3 is TGTGCCAGCACCAACCTTGGAGGATACGAGCAGTACTTC. Translating it yields CASTNLGGYEQYF.